The subject of this entry is one TCR beta chain. Its cognate antigen is unknown. The data were taken from a study of OX40 agonist ivuxolimab in advanced cancers. Study background: Cohort: around 79% men, mean age about 60, aged roughly 20 to 79.

Autoimmune disease history or systemic immunosuppression was exclusionary. The CDR3 consists of 14 residues. The germline gives CDR1 PRHDT, CDR2 FYEKMQ (reference sequence). The V gene lost 2 bases and the J gene lost 5 bases, with 12 bases spanning the gap. General observations from the study: The average count of expanded clones was higher among CD8+ T cells than among CD4+. The study found among the lowest clonal expansion in partial responders at 0.1-3.0 mg/kg.

Repertoires were generated with immunoSEQ multiplex PCR, while TCRdb's copy carries only in-frame clones and drops some. Here the sample spans some 50,000 clones, roughly 86% being singletons. This material consisted of CD4+ or CD8+ T cells sorted from blood, taken in a trial of the OX40 agonist ivuxolimab. This sequence was found in an adult with an advanced solid tumor such as melanoma, head and neck, liver or kidney cancer. The V call is TRBV13, the J call TRBJ1-1, with TRBD1 as a possible D gene (5 bases). The DNA of the CDR3 is TGTGCCAGCAGCTTACGGGCAGGGAGAACTGAAGCTTTCTTT. It translates to CASSLRAGRTEAFF.